The TCR beta chain described here comes from a study of T-cell memory formation after mild COVID-19. Constant-segment primers served in 5'RACE that generated TCR alpha and TCR beta cDNA libraries bearing sample barcodes and UMIs. MiXCR was run by TCRdb on the 5' RACE reads, yielding one entry per CDR3 protein. The repertoire holds more than 150,000 distinct CDR3 sequences, with approximately 10% as singletons. This CDR3 spans 11 amino acids. V lost 6 bases and J lost 2, with 4 bases in between. Germline CDR1 reads SNHLY; CDR2 reads FYNNEI. Study-wide findings and caveats: The SARS-CoV-2 specificity of second-wave clones reaching peak at day 37 remained unverified. CD4+ contracting clones were found mainly in CM and EM, and CD8+ ones in EMRA. Clones that contracted from day 15 to 85 had balanced CD4/CD8; later expanders were CD4+ biased.

This clonotype has only a few counts. The antigen is not known. The sequencing sample was made of PBMCs or a T cell subset sorted from them (not recorded which). The TCR originated in a man aged 18 to 29 who had mild COVID-19 (a few samples of this study predate the infection). Cell type and time point are not known. The gene calls are TRBV2 and TRBJ2-5, with D unresolved. CDR3 nucleotide sequence: TGTGCCAGCAGAACTCAAGAGACCCAGTACTTC. Amino acid sequence: CASRTQETQYF. The whole variable domain, filled in from reference TRBV2 and TRBJ2-5, reads EPEVTQTPSHQVTQMGQEVILRCVPISNHLYFYWYRQILGQKVEFLVSFYNNEISEKSEIFDDQFSVERPDGSNFTLKIRSTKLEDSAMYFCASRTQETQYFGPGTRLLVL.